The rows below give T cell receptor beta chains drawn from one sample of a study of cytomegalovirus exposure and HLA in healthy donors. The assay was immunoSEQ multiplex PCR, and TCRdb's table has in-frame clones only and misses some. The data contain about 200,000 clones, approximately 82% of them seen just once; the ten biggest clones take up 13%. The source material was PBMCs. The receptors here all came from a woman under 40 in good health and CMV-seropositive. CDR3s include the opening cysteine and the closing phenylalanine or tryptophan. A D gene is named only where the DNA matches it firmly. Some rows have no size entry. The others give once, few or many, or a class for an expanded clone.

CASSYRPLAGVESYEQFF TGTGCCAGCAGCTACCGCCCACTAGCGGGAGTAGAATCCTATGAGCAGTTCTTC once TRBD2 TRBJ2-1 TRBV7-2
CASSLLAGVGEQYF TGTGCCAGCAGCCTATTAGCGGGAGTTGGCGAGCAGTACTTC NA TRBD2 TRBJ2-7 TRBV5-4
CASETGGSANEQFF TGTGCCAGTGAAACAGGGGGGTCCGCCAATGAGCAGTTCTTC NA TRBD1 TRBJ2-1 TRBV25-1
CASSLEQGRETQYF TGTGCCAGCAGCTTAGAGCAGGGGAGAGAGACCCAGTACTTC NA NA TRBJ2-5 TRBV7-9
CASSSSDRGDQPQHF TGTGCCAGCAGCTCTTCGGACAGGGGCGATCAGCCCCAGCATTTT NA TRBD1 TRBJ1-5 TRBV27
CASSSTTHYGYTF TGTGCCAGCAGTTCGACGACACACTATGGCTACACCTTC NA NA TRBJ1-2 TRBV27
CASKAGTSGYNEQFF TGTGCCAGCAAGGCCGGGACTAGCGGATACAATGAGCAGTTCTTC NA TRBD2 TRBJ2-1 TRBV2
CSARRGSGYTF TGCAGTGCTAGGCGGGGGAGTGGCTACACCTTC NA NA TRBJ1-2 TRBV20-1
CASSLAGNNEQFF TGTGCCAGCAGCCTAGCGGGGAACAATGAGCAGTTCTTC NA TRBD2 TRBJ2-1 TRBV27
CASSFGGYYTGELFF TGTGCCAGCAGTTTCGGGGGATACTACACCGGGGAGCTGTTTTTT NA NA TRBJ2-2 TRBV28
CASTAPGGEQYF TGTGCCAGCACAGCCCCGGGGGGGGAGCAGTACTTC NA TRBD2 TRBJ2-7 TRBV5-5
CASIPEGGGWPSDTQYF TGTGCCAGCATTCCCGAAGGGGGGGGTTGGCCCTCAGATACGCAGTATTTT NA NA TRBJ2-3 TRBV27
CASSVTGGLAGSSYNEQFF TGTGCCAGCAGCGTGACAGGGGGCCTAGCGGGCAGCTCCTACAATGAGCAGTTCTTC NA TRBD1 TRBJ2-1 TRBV27
CASSGWSAGSETQYF TGTGCCAGTAGCGGTTGGAGTGCGGGGTCAGAGACCCAGTACTTC NA NA TRBJ2-5 TRBV19
CASSVRRVDQPQHF TGCGCCAGCAGTGTAAGGAGGGTAGATCAGCCCCAGCATTTT NA NA TRBJ1-5 TRBV10-2
CASSEGGGYGRIMNTEAFF TGTGCCAGCAGTGAAGGCGGGGGGTACGGGCGGATTATGAACACTGAAGCTTTCTTT NA NA TRBJ1-1 TRBV6-1
CATSRDRNIQYF TGTGCCACCAGCAGAGACAGAAACATTCAGTACTTC NA NA TRBJ2-4 TRBV15
CASSPVIGGRALYEQYF TGTGCCAGCTCACCGGTAATTGGCGGGAGGGCCCTCTACGAGCAGTACTTC NA TRBD2 TRBJ2-7 TRBV18
CASSQVTGDVPQHF TGCGCCAGCAGCCAAGTTACAGGGGATGTGCCCCAGCATTTT NA TRBD1 TRBJ1-5 TRBV4-1
CASSQMTGNQPQHF TGTGCCAGCAGTCAGATGACAGGGAATCAGCCCCAGCATTTT few TRBD1 TRBJ1-5 TRBV6-5
CASSEYGTDYGYTF TGTGCCAGCAGTGAATATGGGACAGACTATGGCTACACCTTC few TRBD1 TRBJ1-2 TRBV25-1
CASSFPTSGRVNEQFF TGTGCCAGCAGCTTCCCGACTAGCGGGAGAGTCAATGAGCAGTTCTTC NA TRBD2 TRBJ2-1 TRBV11-2
CASSVDRAVNYGYTF TGTGCCAGCAGCGTAGACAGGGCCGTCAACTATGGCTACACCTTC NA TRBD1 TRBJ1-2 TRBV7-2
CSVEVRDRGYEQYF TGCAGCGTTGAAGTCCGGGACAGGGGGTACGAGCAGTACTTC NA TRBD1 TRBJ2-7 TRBV29-1
CASSLAAFYEQYF TGTGCCAGCAGCCTAGCAGCCTTCTACGAGCAGTACTTC NA NA TRBJ2-7 TRBV2
CASSSVTDTQYF TGTGCCAGCAGCTCTGTCACAGATACGCAGTATTTT once NA TRBJ2-3 TRBV5-4
CASSQGLQGQPQHF TGTGCCAGCAGCCAAGGCCTACAGGGTCAGCCCCAGCATTTT NA NA TRBJ1-5 TRBV4-2
CASRLVADQPQHF TGTGCCAGCAGACTGGTAGCGGATCAGCCCCAGCATTTT NA NA TRBJ1-5 TRBV6-1
CASSSVAGNTEAFF TGTGCCAGCAGCTCCGTGGCGGGGAACACTGAAGCTTTCTTT NA NA TRBJ1-1 TRBV11-2
CATSGRQIQETQYF TGTGCCACCAGCGGAAGACAGATCCAAGAGACCCAGTACTTC once NA TRBJ2-5 TRBV15
CASRAGATEAFF TGTGCCAGCAGGGCGGGGGCCACTGAAGCTTTCTTT few NA TRBJ1-1 TRBV2
CSVPGQGGHEQYF TGCAGCGTGCCGGGACAGGGGGGCCACGAGCAGTACTTC few TRBD1 TRBJ2-7 TRBV29-1
CASRTTAAKNIQYF TGTGCCAGCAGGACGACTGCCGCCAAAAACATTCAGTACTTC NA NA TRBJ2-4 TRBV2
CASRSEREWVTQYF TGCGCCAGCCGGTCCGAGCGGGAGTGGGTTACGCAGTATTTT NA TRBD2 TRBJ2-3 TRBV5-1
CAWNGQAQWPGELFF TGTGCCTGGAATGGGCAGGCCCAATGGCCCGGGGAGCTGTTTTTT NA NA TRBJ2-2 TRBV30
CASQRDKYNEQFF TGTGCCAGTCAGCGGGACAAGTACAATGAGCAGTTCTTC NA NA TRBJ2-1 TRBV2
CASSTQVSTNTEAFF TGTGCCAGTAGTACACAGGTCAGTACGAACACTGAAGCTTTCTTT NA NA TRBJ1-1 TRBV19
CASSSQGNIAGELFF TGTGCCAGCAGCTCACAGGGGAATATCGCCGGGGAGCTGTTTTTT NA TRBD1 TRBJ2-2 TRBV5-6
CASRGTSGDRELFF TGTGCCAGCAGGGGGACTAGCGGGGACCGGGAGCTGTTTTTT NA TRBD2 TRBJ2-2 TRBV28
CASSSPRSGLTYEQYF TGTGCCAGCAGCTCCCCCAGAAGCGGTCTCACCTACGAGCAGTACTTC NA NA TRBJ2-7 TRBV7-9
CASSWVPLAGGLGEQYF TGCGCCAGCAGCTGGGTTCCTCTAGCGGGAGGCCTCGGAGAGCAGTACTTC once TRBD2 TRBJ2-7 TRBV5-1